The 9 T cell receptor beta chains given below trace back to one sample, sequenced in a study of blood T cell repertoires in COVID-19. Profiling relied on immunoSEQ multiplex PCR, and the TCRdb table lists in-frame clones only, not all of them. The data contain roughly 180,000 clones, approximately 83% of them singletons. The sample comprised peripheral blood. The source of these receptors is a man between 60 and 75 years old with acute or convalescent COVID-19.

This sequence joins TRBV10-2 and TRBJ2-1, with 7 bases that match TRBD2. The CDR3 length is 14 residues. CDR1 and CDR2 from the germline V gene are WSHSY and SAAADI. V shed 10 bases and J 0 bases; nucleotides not matched to a gene: 6. CDR3 nucleotides: TGCGCCACCCGTACGGGAGGCTCCTACAATGAGCAGTTCTTC. As protein: CATRTGGSYNEQFF.

The V call is TRBV7-9, the J call TRBJ1-1; D is perhaps TRBD1 (6 bases). The length of the CDR3 is 13 residues. Germline CDR1 reads SEHNR; CDR2 reads FQNEAQ (reference sequence). The V end was cut by 3 bases, the J end by 5 bases, with 10 bases between. The CDR3 DNA is TGTGCCAGCAGCTTTACAGGGTCTACTGAAGCTTTCTTT. Translated: CASSFTGSTEAFF.

V usage is TRBV28 and J usage is TRBJ2-7; 12 bases are shared with TRBD1. Germline CDR1 and CDR2: MDHEN and SYDVKM. Germline trimming cut 5 bases from V and 6 bases from J; bases unmatched to any gene: 11. The CDR3 spans 16 residues. The CDR3 sequence is CASSDIPGQGAGEQYF. CDR3 DNA sequence: TGTGCCAGCAGTGACATTCCGGGACAGGGGGCCGGCGAGCAGTACTTC.

DNA of the CDR3: TGCGCCAGCAGCTTGGAGCTTACCGGGGAGCTGTTTTTT. Its protein product is CASSLELTGELFF. The chain uses TRBV5-1 and TRBJ2-2; D is uncertain. There are 13 residues in the CDR3. Germline CDR1 SGHRS, CDR2 YFSETQ. V gave up 0 bases and J gave up 5 bases, with 5 bases separating them.

CDR3 residues: CASSAPGQGTDTQYF. DNA of the CDR3: TGTGCCAGCAGTGCTCCGGGACAGGGCACAGATACGCAGTATTTT. The chain combines TRBV27 with TRBJ2-3; TRBD1 aligns across 8 bases. The ends lost 5 bases at V and 1 base at J; junction bases unmatched: 5. Germline V gene lookup returns CDR1 MNHEY and CDR2 SMNVEV (reference sequence). The CDR3 totals 15 residues.

This clone showed up just a few times. Other DNA sequences in this sample translate to the same CDR3. This chain uses TRBV3-1 (or the pseudogene TRBV3-2) with TRBJ1-4, with D possibly matching TRBD1 (6 bases). Trimming took 3 bases from V and 5 from J, leaving 10 bases between them. The CDR3 runs to 14 residues. The germline V gene encodes CDR1 LGHDT and CDR2 YNNKEL (reference sequence). CDR3 loop: CASSHRGTNEKLFF. The CDR3 DNA sequence: TGTGCCAGCAGCCACAGGGGCACGAATGAAAAACTGTTTTTT.

The chain uses TRBV6-6 and TRBJ2-7, with 11 bases lining up with TRBD1. Germline loops: CDR1 MNHNY, CDR2 SVGAGI (reference sequence). V gave up 6 bases and J gave up 2 bases; unmatched junction bases: 3. The CDR3 covers 14 residues. The chain's CDR3 is CASSPGQGAYEQYF. The CDR3 bases are TGTGCCAGCAGCCCGGGACAGGGGGCCTACGAGCAGTACTTC.

The chain has TRBV14 and TRBJ1-4, with 8 bases identical to TRBD1. This CDR3 has 16 amino acids. The ends lost 5 bases at V and 0 bases at J; junction bases unmatched: 5. The V gene's germline CDR1 is SGHDN and CDR2 FVKESK. The DNA for the CDR3 is TGTGCCAGCAGCGAGACAGGGGATTCAACTAATGAAAAACTGTTTTTT. It yields the protein CASSETGDSTNEKLFF.

A single count supports this clone. The rearrangement links TRBV5-4 to TRBJ2-1; no firm D call. Germline CDR1 reads SGHNT; CDR2 reads YYREEE (reference sequence). V was cut by 3 bases and J by 0 bases, with 13 bases left in between. The CDR3 is 16 amino acids. This CDR3 reads CASSSQKRLSYNEQFF. Here the CDR3 DNA reads TGTGCCAGCAGCTCCCAAAAAAGACTCTCCTACAATGAGCAGTTCTTC.